The 32 T cell receptor beta chains listed next were all sequenced from one sample in a study of T cells in Graves' hyperthyroidism and ophthalmopathy. Amplification yielded TCR beta CDR3 regions, with RNA transcripts as the source. Researchers ran a first-round RT-PCR on the TCR CDR3 using the HTBI primer set. TCRdb called the multiplex PCR reads again in MiXCR, with one record for every CDR3 protein. The sample holds approximately 510,000 distinct CDR3 sequences, 20% seen once. Source material: blood. These receptors were taken from a man aged 18 to 30 with Graves' hyperthyroidism.

This clonotype came up once. The chain carries TRBV20-1 and TRBJ1-5; D not certain. The V end was cut by 7 bases, the J end by 3 bases, with 13 bases between. The CDR3 loop spans 13 amino acids. Germline CDR1 DFQATT, CDR2 SNEGSKA (reference sequence). The CDR3 region is CSGTRSLNQPQHF. The CDR3 DNA reads TGCAGTGGGACTCGCAGCCTCAATCAGCCCCAGCATTTT.

Here the CDR3 reads CASSGEINSPLHF. The CDR3 region has the DNA TGTGCCAGCAGTGGCGAGATCAATTCACCCCTCCACTTT. The chain combines TRBV6-1 with TRBJ1-6; no clear D. From germline, CDR1 is MNHNS and CDR2 SASEGT. The V and J ends lost 4 bases and 7 bases respectively, with 8 bases between them. The CDR3 extends over 13 amino acids.

This clonotype was recorded a few times. This sequence joins TRBV7-8 and TRBJ1-5; D is uncertain. Per the germline V gene, CDR1 is SGHVS and CDR2 is FQNEAQ. Trimming cost V 1 base and J 0 bases, with 7 bases left between them. The CDR3 totals 15 residues. CDR3 nucleotides: TGTGCCAGCAGCTTAGACCAAAATAGCAATCAGCCCCAGCATTTT. Translated, it gives CASSLDQNSNQPQHF.

This clonotype was counted ten times or more. V is TRBV29-1 and J is TRBJ1-1; TRBD1 agrees at 8 bases. V was pared by 4 bases and J by 0 bases, with 13 bases of the junction left unmatched. Germline CDR1 is SQVTM and CDR2 is ANQGSEA. This CDR3 comprises 17 residues. In nucleotides, the CDR3 is TGCAGCGTTGGAGCAGGGGGCGTTATGAGGATGAACACTGAAGCTTTCTTT. This sequence encodes CSVGAGGVMRMNTEAFF.

The sample holds a few counts of this clonotype. This rearrangement joins TRBV4-1 to TRBJ2-5; 10 nucleotides line up with TRBD2. The V and J ends lost 0 bases and 9 bases, in that order; junction bases with no gene match: 7. The CDR3 covers 15 residues. CDR1 and CDR2 from the germline V gene are MGHRA and YSYEKL. As DNA, the CDR3 is TGCGCCAGCAGCCAAGAGAGGACTAGCGGAACGCCCCAGTACTTC. It encodes CASSQERTSGTPQYF.

At least ten counts were recorded for this clonotype. The gene calls are TRBV6-2 or TRBV6-3 and TRBJ1-1; no reliable D call. V was trimmed by 5 bases and J by 5 bases, leaving 12 bases between them. CDR1 and CDR2 from the germline V gene are MNHEY and SVGEGT. The CDR3 spans 13 residues. The DNA of the CDR3 is TGTGCCAGCAGTCCCTCCCCCCCAACTGAAGCTTTCTTT. Translating gives CASSPSPPTEAFF.

This clonotype has a count of ten or more. This chain uses TRBV12-3 or TRBV12-4 with TRBJ2-3; D is uncertain. Trimming shortened V by 6 bases and J by 1 base, and 14 bases separated the two germline ends. This CDR3 is 15 amino acids long. This CDR3 reads CASSLPRSGTDTQYF. DNA of the CDR3: TGTGCCAGCAGCCTGCCCCGAAGCGGCACAGATACGCAGTATTTT.

The V gene is TRBV28, the J gene TRBJ1-5, with 7 bases fitting TRBD1. From germline, CDR1 is MDHEN and CDR2 SYDVKM. The CDR3 is 15 amino acids. V lost 4 bases, J lost 2 bases, and 5 bases stayed unmatched. The CDR3 protein is CASSYRGAGNQPQHF. For the CDR3, the DNA is TGTGCCAGCAGTTACAGGGGCGCGGGCAATCAGCCCCAGCATTTT.

V and J are TRBV29-1 and TRBJ2-5, with D unclear. V lost 6 bases and J lost 4, with 15 bases in between. The CDR3 is 13 amino acids. Per the germline V gene, CDR1 is SQVTM and CDR2 is ANQGSEA. Here the CDR3 reads CSVQRAFRETQYF. The CDR3, as DNA: TGCAGCGTCCAACGTGCGTTTAGAGAGACCCAGTACTTC.

This clonotype has ten or more counts. The chain recombines TRBV7-9 with TRBJ2-5; D gene ambiguous. The V gene's germline CDR1 is SEHNR and CDR2 FQNEAQ (reference sequence). The V gene lost 3 bases and the J gene lost 4 bases, with 3 bases spanning the gap. CDR3 length equals 11 residues. Here the CDR3 DNA reads TGTGCCAGCAGCTTTGTAGAGACCCAGTACTTC. Protein product: CASSFVETQYF.

The sample holds many counts of this clonotype. At one end, the junction sequence differs from germline, possibly due to a read error. The chain joins TRBV20-1 to TRBJ2-5; 10 bases are shared with TRBD2. Germline V lookup: CDR1 DFQATT, CDR2 SNEGSKA (reference sequence). The CDR3 covers 14 residues. This CDR3 is CSARGTSEQGTQYF. For the CDR3, the DNA is TGCAGTGCTAGGGGGACTAGCGAACAAGGGACCCAGTACTTC.

J is TRBJ1-1 and V is TRBV28, with D unclear. V was pared by 4 bases and J by 0 bases, with 9 bases between. The CDR3 has 14 amino acids. From germline, CDR1 is MDHEN and CDR2 SYDVKM. The CDR3 loop is CASSSAGMNTEAFF. As DNA, the CDR3 is TGTGCCAGCAGTTCGGCAGGAATGAACACTGAAGCTTTCTTT. The full variable domain, with the rest looked up from reference TRBV28 and TRBJ1-1, is DVKVTQSSRYLVKRTGEKVFLECVQDMDHENMFWYRQDPGLGLRLIYFSYDVKMKEKGDIPEGYSVSREKKERFSLILESASTNQTSMYLCASSSAGMNTEAFFGQGTRLTVV.

The chain employs TRBV7-9 and TRBJ2-7, with 8 bases identical to TRBD1. V was pared by 0 bases and J by 2 bases, with 3 bases of the junction left unmatched. The germline CDR1 and CDR2 sequences are SEHNR and FQNEAQ (reference sequence). The CDR3 length is 15 residues. The CDR3 bases are TGTGCCAGCAGCTTAGCGGGACAGGTGACCTACGAGCAGTACTTC. Amino acids: CASSLAGQVTYEQYF.

In regard to this clonotype: This could be a read error, since a much larger clone is one nucleotide away. J is TRBJ2-2 and V is TRBV20-1; perhaps TRBD1 as D (6 bases). Germline V gene data show CDR1 as DFQATT and CDR2 as SNEGSKA (reference sequence). The CDR3 runs to 15 residues. CDR3 protein: CSALVGAPRTGELCF. DNA of the CDR3: TGCAGTGCTCTGGTGGGGGCGCCGAGAACCGGGGAGCTGTGTTTT.

The chain carries TRBV4-1 and TRBJ2-7; TRBD1 matches at 7 bases. CDR3 length: 16 residues. Germline V lookup: CDR1 MGHRA, CDR2 YSYEKL. V gave up 6 bases and J gave up 0 bases; unmatched junction bases: 11. The CDR3: CASSPRGLPSSYEQYF. CDR3 bases: TGCGCCAGCAGTCCGAGGGGGCTTCCGAGCTCCTACGAGCAGTACTTC.

In its sample, this clonotype was seen many times. The J gene is TRBJ1-2, the V gene TRBV6-5; 9 nucleotides match TRBD1. This CDR3 has 14 amino acids. Germline CDR1 is MNHEY and CDR2 is SVGAGI. Losses at the gene ends were 6 bases for V and 3 bases for J; bases not matched to a gene: 5. As DNA, the CDR3 is TGTGCCAGCAGGGGGACAGGGTTGTACTATGGCTACACCTTC. It encodes CASRGTGLYYGYTF.

This clonotype was counted many times. This chain joins TRBV10-3 and TRBJ1-5, with a tentative D call TRBD1 (6 bases). CDR1 is ENHRY and CDR2 is SYGVKD in the germline V gene. With 4 bases removed from V and 4 bases from J, the gap between germline ends came to 8 bases. This CDR3 has 13 amino acids. Here the CDR3 DNA reads TGTGCCATCAGTGGAGGACAGAATCAGCCCCAGCATTTT. It is translated as CAISGGQNQPQHF.

CDR3 DNA sequence: TGTGCCAGCAGTCGACTAGCGGGAGCTAACGAGCAGTACTTC. Encoded protein: CASSRLAGANEQYF. This sequence joins TRBV12-3 or TRBV12-4 and TRBJ2-7; 12 nucleotides agree with TRBD2. The CDR3 has 14 residues. V gave up 5 bases and J gave up 5 bases; unmatched junction bases: 4.

This clonotype was recorded a few times. V usage is TRBV18 and J usage is TRBJ2-5; the D gene is possibly TRBD2 (5 bases). This CDR3 has 15 residues. The V gene's germline CDR1 is KGHSH and CDR2 LQKENI. V dropped 6 bases and J dropped 5 bases, with 19 bases sitting between them. Written as DNA, the CDR3 is TGTGCCAGCTCCATGGACTCCAAACGAGGGGAGACCCAGTACTTC. As protein: CASSMDSKRGETQYF.

This clonotype was observed at least ten times. This chain connects TRBV28 to TRBJ1-1, with TRBD1 matching over 9 bases. The CDR3 extends over 13 amino acids. Looked up from germline, CDR1 is MDHEN and CDR2 is SYDVKM. The V gene end was trimmed by 4 bases and the J gene end by 5 bases; junction bases not matched to a gene: 2. CDR3 sequence: CASSYRGRTEAFF. CDR3 bases: TGTGCCAGCAGTTACAGGGGGCGAACTGAAGCTTTCTTT.

This clonotype was recorded many times. The chain combines TRBV7-8 with TRBJ1-1; tentatively, D is TRBD1 (5 bases). Germline V gives CDR1 SGHVS, CDR2 FQNEAQ. This CDR3 comprises 14 residues. V was trimmed by 3 bases and J by 3 bases, leaving 11 bases between them. The CDR3 DNA reads TGTGCCAGCAGCTTCGGCAGGGCCTACACTGAAGCTTTCTTT. Protein sequence: CASSFGRAYTEAFF. The whole variable domain, filled in from reference TRBV7-8 and TRBJ1-1, reads GAGVSQSPRYKVAKRGQDVALRCDPISGHVSLFWYQQALGQGPEFLTYFQNEAQLDKSGLPSDRFFAERPEGSVSTLKIQRTQQEDSAVYLCASSFGRAYTEAFFGQGTRLTVV.

This clonotype was observed many times. The junction departs from germline at one end; a sequencing error may be responsible. The V and J genes are TRBV19 and TRBJ1-2; 9 nucleotides agree with TRBD1. Germline CDR1 LNHDA, CDR2 SQIVND (reference sequence). The CDR3 loop spans 15 amino acids. CDR3 coding DNA: TGTGCCAGTCGTATATCGGGACAGGGATATCATGGCTACACCTTC. Protein product: CASRISGQGYHGYTF.

This clonotype has at least ten counts. This chain links TRBV12-3 or TRBV12-4 with TRBJ1-1; D unclear. The CDR3 loop spans 11 amino acids. Trimming took off 6 bases at V and 8 bases at J, with 10 bases between the two ends. CDR3 protein: CASSKDWEAFF. DNA for the CDR3: TGTGCCAGCAGCAAGGACTGGGAAGCTTTCTTT.

This clonotype was seen many times. The chain combines TRBV29-1 with TRBJ1-2; 7 bases line up with TRBD1. The CDR3 consists of 18 residues. After removal of 5 bases from V and 4 bases from J, the junction contained 22 bases not matched to a gene. The germline gives CDR1 SQVTM, CDR2 ANQGSEA. CDR3 DNA sequence: TGCAGCGTTCTAGGCATGTCCGGGACGACAGGGTTTATCTATGGCTACACCTTC. Translation gives CSVLGMSGTTGFIYGYTF.

This clonotype was seen repeatedly, ten times or more. V is TRBV11-2 and J is TRBJ2-1, with no clear D. CDR3 length equals 16 residues. CDR1 is SGHAT, CDR2 FQNNGV, per germline. V was trimmed by 5 bases and J by 4 bases, leaving 18 bases between them. CDR3 coding DNA: TGTGCCAGCAGCCCATCAGTCGGTCCGGAGTACAATGAGCAGTTCTTC. It translates to CASSPSVGPEYNEQFF.

The rearrangement links TRBV6-1 to TRBJ1-5, with D unresolved. Germline loops: CDR1 MNHNS, CDR2 SASEGT. CDR3 length equals 14 residues. The V end was cut by 6 bases, the J end by 3 bases, with 12 bases between. This CDR3 reads CASRVSGINQPQHF. The CDR3 DNA sequence: TGTGCCAGCAGGGTTTCTGGGATCAATCAGCCCCAGCATTTT.

In its sample, this clonotype was seen many times. This chain uses TRBV2 with TRBJ1-1; 8 bases map to TRBD1. The CDR3 runs 14 residues. CDR1 is SNHLY and CDR2 is FYNNEI in the germline V gene. The junction had 12 bases not matched to a gene; V was cut back by 11 bases and J by 4 bases. The CDR3 DNA reads TGTGCCGCTAGTGGCAGGGGGCTTGCCACTGAAGCTTTCTTT. Amino acid sequence: CAASGRGLATEAFF.

The table lists this clonotype with a few counts. The chain uses TRBV5-1 and TRBJ2-7; D gene uncertain. Germline CDR1 is SGHRS and CDR2 is YFSETQ. V was trimmed by 0 bases and J by 0 bases, leaving 10 bases between them. This CDR3 region has 15 residues. In DNA form, the CDR3 reads TGCGCCAGCAGCTTGGGGAGTGTGGCCTCCTACGAGCAGTACTTC. Translating gives CASSLGSVASYEQYF.

At least ten counts were recorded for this clonotype. V is TRBV6-1 and J is TRBJ2-2; D perhaps matches TRBD2 (6 bases). This CDR3 is 16 amino acids long. Germline V gene data show CDR1 as MNHNS and CDR2 as SASEGT. Trimming removed 4 bases at V and 5 bases at J, with 17 bases between. The CDR3 here is CASSGRGQGGTGELFF. The DNA for the CDR3 is TGTGCCAGCAGTGGACGTGGGCAGGGAGGTACCGGGGAGCTGTTTTTT.

This clonotype was detected ten times or more. The genes are TRBV28 and TRBJ2-6; D gene uncertain. Germline V lookup: CDR1 MDHEN, CDR2 SYDVKM. The CDR3 has 15 residues. Trimming cost V 7 bases and J 3 bases, with 13 bases left between them. CDR3 coding DNA: TGTGCCAGCAAAACCCTAGGTGATGGGGCCAACGTCCTGACTTTC. Protein product: CASKTLGDGANVLTF.

Ten or more counts support this clonotype. V gene TRBV7-2 combines with J gene TRBJ2-7; 14 positions match TRBD2. V gave up 3 bases and J gave up 3 bases; unmatched junction bases: 1. CDR3 length equals 15 residues. Germline V gene sequence: CDR1 SGHTA, CDR2 FQGNSA. CDR3 sequence reads: CASSFGTSGGYEQYF. DNA for the CDR3: TGTGCCAGCAGCTTCGGGACTAGCGGGGGCTACGAGCAGTACTTC.

The chain recombines TRBV18 with TRBJ1-1, with D unresolved. Germline lookup yields CDR1 KGHSH and CDR2 LQKENI. V lost 4 bases and J 4 bases, leaving 16 bases between the germline ends. CDR3 size: 15 residues. CDR3 sequence reads: CASSREEGGSTEAFF. The DNA of the CDR3 is TGTGCCAGCTCACGGGAAGAGGGAGGAAGCACTGAAGCTTTCTTT.